Detailed here is one TCR beta chain. The data are from a study of CD8+ T cells in alopecia areata. Treatment described: oral pan-JAK inhibitor, 5-10 mg twice daily. Trimming removed 9 bases at V and 3 bases at J, with 12 bases between. CDR1 LGHNT and CDR2 FRNRAP come from the germline V gene. This CDR3 comprises 12 residues. Sequencing relied on a cDNA template that was reverse transcribed from extracted RNA. The data were produced by immunoSEQ multiplex PCR, yet TCRdb's version contains in-frame clones alone and is incomplete. This table has approximately 100,000 clones, roughly 60% appearing once. The V gene is TRBV12-5, the J gene TRBJ2-7, with a tentative D call TRBD2 (7 bases). Source: CD8+ T cells sorted from blood, taken at approximately week 56, from a patient treated with tofacitinib. The TCR originated in a human donor with alopecia areata. DNA of the CDR3: TGTGCTAGCCGCGGGGGCCACTACGAGCAGTACTTC. It specifies CASRGGHYEQYF.